This T cell receptor beta chain came from a study of beta chain features in type 1 diabetes. Reverse transcription of all isolated RNA meant that expressed TCRB transcripts were sequenced. Only in-frame clones appear in the TCRdb table, and some are missing; sequencing was by immunoSEQ multiplex PCR. The sample lists roughly 290,000 clones, 8% occurring once. Trimming at V came to 0 bases and at J to 5 bases, leaving 9 bases not matched to a gene. Germline V gene data show CDR1 as LGHNA and CDR2 as YSLEER. CDR3 length equals 17 residues. The genes are TRBV4-3 and TRBJ2-2, with 7 positions matching TRBD2. The sample was central memory CD4+ T cells from blood. The source is a woman under 30 in good health. As DNA, the CDR3 is TGCGCCAGCAGCCAAGACCTGTGGGGAGGGAAGACCGGGGAGCTGTTTTTT. This sequence encodes CASSQDLWGGKTGELFF.